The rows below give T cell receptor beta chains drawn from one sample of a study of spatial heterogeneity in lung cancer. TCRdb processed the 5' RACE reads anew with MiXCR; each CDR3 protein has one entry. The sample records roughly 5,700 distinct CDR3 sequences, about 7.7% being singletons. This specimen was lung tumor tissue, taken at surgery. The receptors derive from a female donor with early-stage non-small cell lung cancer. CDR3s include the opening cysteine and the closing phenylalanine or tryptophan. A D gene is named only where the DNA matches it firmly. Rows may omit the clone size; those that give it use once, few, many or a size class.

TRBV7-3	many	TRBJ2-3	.	TGTGCCAGCAGCTTAGGCACAGGGCTCGGAGATACGCAGTATTTT	CASSLGTGLGDTQYF
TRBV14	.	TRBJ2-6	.	TGTGCCAGCAGACCTACAGGGTCCTCTGGGGCCAACGTCCTGACTTTC	CASRPTGSSGANVLTF
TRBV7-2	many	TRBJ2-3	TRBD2	TGTGCCAGCAGCTTCGCACTAGCGGGAGCCAAAGGCACAGATACGCAGTATTTT	CASSFALAGAKGTDTQYF
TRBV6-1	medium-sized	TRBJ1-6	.	TGTGCCAGCGCCATGGGGGGCGCGCAAAATTCACCCCTCCACTTT	CASAMGGAQNSPLHF
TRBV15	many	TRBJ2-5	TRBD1	TGTGCCACCAGCCTAGACAGGGGAGTGGAGACCCAGTACTTC	CATSLDRGVETQYF
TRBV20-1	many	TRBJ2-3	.	TGCAGTGCCCGCCCAGGGGGGGCAACGCAGTATTTT	CSARPGGATQYF
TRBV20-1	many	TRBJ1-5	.	TGCAGTGCCCCCCTGGGCCAGCCCCAGCATTTT	CSAPLGQPQHF
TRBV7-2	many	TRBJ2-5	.	TGTGCCAGCAGCCCGCGACAACCTGGCCAAGAGACCCAGTACTTC	CASSPRQPGQETQYF
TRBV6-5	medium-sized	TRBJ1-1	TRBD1	TGTGCCAGCAGAATAAACGTCCAGGGGGGCACTGAAGCTTTCTTT	CASRINVQGGTEAFF
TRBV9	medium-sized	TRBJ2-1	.	TGTGCCAGCAGCGAAACAGGGGCGGGGGAGCAGTTCTTC	CASSETGAGEQFF
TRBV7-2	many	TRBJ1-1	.	TGTGCCAGCAAGGCACAAACGAACACTGAAGCTTTCTTT	CASKAQTNTEAFF
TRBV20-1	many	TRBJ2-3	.	TGCAGAGCCCTGGGACCTACGAGCACAGATACGCAGTATTTT	CRALGPTSTDTQYF
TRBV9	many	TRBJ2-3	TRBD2	TGTGCCAGCAGCCCGCAAGCGGGGGCCTTAACAGATACGCAGTATTTT	CASSPQAGALTDTQYF
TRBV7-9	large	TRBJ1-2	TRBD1	TGTGCCAGCAGCTTCCCCCGAGGGACAGAGCCCCTTATCTTC	CASSFPRGTEPLIF
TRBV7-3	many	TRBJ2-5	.	TGTGCCAGCAGCCTGGAGTTACAAGAGACCCAGTACTTC	CASSLELQETQYF
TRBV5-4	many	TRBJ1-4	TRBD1	TGTGCCAGCAGCGGACAACAGGGGGCTTATGAAAAACTGTTTTTT	CASSGQQGAYEKLFF
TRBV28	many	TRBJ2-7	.	TGTGCCAGCAGTCTGTCCAGGAGTTACGAGCAGTACTTC	CASSLSRSYEQYF
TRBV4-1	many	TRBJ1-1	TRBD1	TGCGCCAGCAGCCAAGCTAGACAGGGATCGGGGGGCACTGAAGCTTTCTTT	CASSQARQGSGGTEAFF
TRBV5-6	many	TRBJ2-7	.	TGTGCCAGCAGCTTGGTGACGGACTCCTACGAGCAGTACTTC	CASSLVTDSYEQYF
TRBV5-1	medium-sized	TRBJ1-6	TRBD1	TGCGCCAGCAGCTTGGACAGGGGCGGCTCACCCCTCCACTTT	CASSLDRGGSPLHF
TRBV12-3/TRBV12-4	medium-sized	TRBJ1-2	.	TGTGCCAGCACTTCCGGGCCCTATGGCTACACCTTC	CASTSGPYGYTF
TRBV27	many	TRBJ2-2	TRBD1	TGTGCCAGCAGTCTCGACAGGGTTTCCCAGGAGCTGTTTTTT	CASSLDRVSQELFF
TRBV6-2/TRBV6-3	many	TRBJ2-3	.	TGTGCCAGCAGTTCGCCGGGGGGCCCAGATACGCAGTATTTT	CASSSPGGPDTQYF
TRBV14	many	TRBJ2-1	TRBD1	TGTGCCAGCACCCCGCCCACAGGGGCCGCAACAGAGCAGTTCTTC	CASTPPTGAATEQFF
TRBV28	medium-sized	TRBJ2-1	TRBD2	TGTGCCAGCAGTTTAAGCGGGAGGAATCCGGACAATGAGCAGTTCTTC	CASSLSGRNPDNEQFF
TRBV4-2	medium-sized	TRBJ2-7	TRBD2	TGTGCCAGCAGCCAAGCGGCAGGGAGGGACGAGCAGTACTTC	CASSQAAGRDEQYF
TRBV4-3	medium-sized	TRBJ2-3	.	TGCGCCAGCAGCCAAGAAGGAACAGGGGATACGCAGTATTTT	CASSQEGTGDTQYF
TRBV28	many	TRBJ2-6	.	TGTGCCAGCAGTTTATTCCGCCGGGGCCCTGGGGCCAACGTCCTGACTTTC	CASSLFRRGPGANVLTF
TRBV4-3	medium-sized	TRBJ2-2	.	TGCGCCAGCAGCCAGGCTCTCACCGGGGAGCTGTTTTTT	CASSQALTGELFF
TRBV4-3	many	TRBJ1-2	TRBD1	TGCGCCAGCAGCCAAGAGCTTCAGGGGGCCTATGGCTACACCTTC	CASSQELQGAYGYTF
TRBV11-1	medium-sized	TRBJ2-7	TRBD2	TGTGCCAGCAGCTTAAGATCGAGTCGGGAGGGCCTGGAAGAGCAGTACTTC	CASSLRSSREGLEEQYF
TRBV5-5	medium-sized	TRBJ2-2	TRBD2	TGTGCCAGCAACCCTATGGGGACTAGCGGGACCGGGGAGCTGTTTTTT	CASNPMGTSGTGELFF
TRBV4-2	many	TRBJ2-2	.	TGTGCCAGCAGCCAAGAGGGTACTTTCGATGGGAACACCGGGGAGCTGTTTTTT	CASSQEGTFDGNTGELFF
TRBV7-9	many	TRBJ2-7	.	TGTGCCAGCAGCTCCCGCGGAGCTTACTACGAGCAGTACTTC	CASSSRGAYYEQYF
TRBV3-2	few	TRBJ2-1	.	TGTGCCAGCAGCCACAGAACTAGCGGGGGGCTGAGCTCCTACAATGAGCAGTTCTTC	CASSHRTSGGLSSYNEQFF
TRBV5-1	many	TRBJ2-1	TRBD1	TGCGCCAGCAGCTTGGAGGGGGCGTCTAATGAGCAGTTCTTC	CASSLEGASNEQFF
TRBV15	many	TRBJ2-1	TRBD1	TGTGCCACCAGCAGAGCTACGCACAGGGGTTCCTACAATGAGCAGTTCTTC	CATSRATHRGSYNEQFF
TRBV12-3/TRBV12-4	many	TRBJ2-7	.	TGTGCCAGCTTCGCCGGGTCCCCGCGCGAGCAGTACTTC	CASFAGSPREQYF
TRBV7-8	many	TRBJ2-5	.	TGTGCCAGCAGCCCTAAAGACCCCCCCTGGGAGACCCAGTACTTC	CASSPKDPPWETQYF
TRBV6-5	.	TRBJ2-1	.	TGTGCCACCGGCGGGTCTGCGTCCTACAATGAGCAGTTCTTC	CATGGSASYNEQFF
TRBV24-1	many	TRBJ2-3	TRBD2	TGTGCCACCAGTGAGGACCTCGCGGGAGGGCTGGATACGCAGTATTTT	CATSEDLAGGLDTQYF
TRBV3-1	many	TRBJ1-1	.	TGTGCCAGCAGCCAAGATGGGTCCGGGAGGGAAGCTTTCTTT	CASSQDGSGREAFF
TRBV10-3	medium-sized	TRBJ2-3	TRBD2	TGTGCCATCAGTGAGTCTTGGAGCGGGGGGACAGATACGCAGTATTTT	CAISESWSGGTDTQYF
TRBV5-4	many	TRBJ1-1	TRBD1	TGTGCCAGCAGCTTACAGGGGCTGAGAATCGACACTGAAGCTTTCTTT	CASSLQGLRIDTEAFF
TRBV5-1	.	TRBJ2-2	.	TGCGCCAGCAGCCTGGCACTAGCAATGACCGGGGAGCTGTTTTTT	CASSLALAMTGELFF
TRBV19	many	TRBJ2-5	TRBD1	TGTGCCAGTAGTGCCCGACAGGGCATCCAAGAGACCCAGTACTTC	CASSARQGIQETQYF
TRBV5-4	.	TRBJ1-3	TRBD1	TGTGCCAGCAGCTTCGGACAGGGGGCAATTCAGCCTGGAAACACCATATATTTT	CASSFGQGAIQPGNTIYF
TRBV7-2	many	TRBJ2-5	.	TGTGCCAGCAGCTTAGGGCTAGCGAGAGAGACCCAGTACTTC	CASSLGLARETQYF